A selection of T cell receptor beta chains follows, all from one sample in a study of glioma-infiltrating T cells. TCRdb analysed the multiplex PCR reads with MiXCR anew, one entry per CDR3 protein. The sample carries roughly 10,000 distinct CDR3 sequences, roughly 53% recorded once. Sequenced: glioma tissue, nonneoplastic brain tissue, or PBMCs (not recorded which). The receptors stem from a human donor with low-grade glioma or glioblastoma, undergoing nonglioma brain surgery, or in good health (not recorded which). Each CDR3 is given with its conserved first and last residue.

TRBV20-1	TRBJ2-7	CSARALGSLYEQYF
TRBV20-1	TRBJ2-1	CSAREDLLNEQFF
TRBV20-1	TRBJ2-7	CSAWGSGIYEQYF
TRBV12-3/TRBV12-4	TRBJ2-7	CASRRAGSSYEQYF
TRBV29-1	TRBJ1-1	CSAQLTANTQAFF
TRBV28	TRBJ2-7	CASSLYPDRTYEQYF
TRBV7-9	TRBJ2-1	CASSLGLAGERENEQFF
TRBV28	TRBJ1-1	CATRAYTEAFF
TRBV14	TRBJ2-5	CASSPLTSGQETQYF
TRBV20-1	TRBJ2-7	CSARDEDSRRAEQYF
TRBV10-3	TRBJ1-2	CAISERDSAGYTF
TRBV20-1	TRBJ2-2	CSATRLAGDTGELFF
TRBV29-1	TRBJ2-5	CSVGSGWQETQYF
TRBV28	TRBJ1-2	CASSYRRDYGYTF
TRBV20-1	TRBJ2-1	CSATGDQHEQFF
TRBV7-8	TRBJ2-1	CASSIGTSFDEQFF
TRBV30	TRBJ1-5	CAWRVGGPSNQPQHF
TRBV28	TRBJ2-7	CASSAGGKAYEQYF
TRBV9	TRBJ1-4	CASRLNPGGTNEKLFF
TRBV7-2	TRBJ1-3	CASSLYLGGRPRCGNTIYF
TRBV6-1	TRBJ1-4	CASSDPGAGNEKLFF
TRBV2	TRBJ1-2	CASSKDPNYGYTF
TRBV27	TRBJ2-7	CASSLFGTGVIDQYF
TRBV28	TRBJ1-2	CASSLSAGYGYTF